Below, 10 T cell receptor beta chains from the same sample are listed, as sequenced in a study of glioma-infiltrating T cells after dendritic cell vaccination. Generated by immunoSEQ multiplex PCR, the TCRdb table keeps only in-frame clones and is missing some. Of 75,000 to 100,000 clones in the sample, about 79% were seen once. Here the sequenced sample was blood, taken before dendritic cell vaccination. These receptors were collected from a human donor with glioblastoma.

The J gene is TRBJ1-6, the V gene TRBV2, with 9 bases identical to TRBD1. The CDR3 extends over 14 amino acids. V dropped 9 bases and J dropped 10; count of bases not matched to a gene: 10. Looked up from germline, CDR1 is SNHLY and CDR2 is FYNNEI. CDR3 protein: CASNPGQGESPLHF. DNA for the CDR3: TGTGCCAGTAACCCGGGACAGGGAGAATCACCCCTCCACTTT.

The J gene is TRBJ2-7, the V gene TRBV6-1; maybe TRBD1 (6 bases). The CDR3 is made up of 18 amino acids. The V gene lost 1 base and the J gene lost 6 bases, with 25 bases spanning the gap. Germline CDR1 and CDR2: MNHNS and SASEGT. Written as DNA, the CDR3 is TGTGCCAGCAGTGAAGATGTCAGGGGTTTGCCAGGAGCACGCGAGCAGTACTTC. Translated, it gives CASSEDVRGLPGAREQYF.

This clone was seen a handful of times. The chain carries TRBV27 and TRBJ1-2; D might be TRBD1 (5 bases). The CDR3 sequence is 15 residues long. Trimming pared 6 bases from V and 0 bases from J, leaving 14 bases between. Germline lookup yields CDR1 MNHEY and CDR2 SMNVEV (reference sequence). This CDR3 reads CASRLRDYANYGYTF. The CDR3 nucleotides are TGTGCCAGCAGACTCAGGGACTACGCTAACTATGGCTACACCTTC.

As for this clone: Likely a read error: the CDR3 ends without its conserved phenylalanine or tryptophan. The genes are TRBV28 and TRBJ1-4; D call uncertain. Germline-derived CDR1 and CDR2 are MDHEN and SYDVKM. Deletions cut 3 bases from V and 4 bases from J, with 9 bases between. The CDR3 extends over 14 amino acids. The CDR3: CASSLGGINEKLFL. The CDR3 coding sequence is TGTGCCAGCAGTTTGGGAGGGATTAATGAAAAACTGTTTCTT.

This clone was seen once. The V call is TRBV4-1, the J call TRBJ1-3; D unclear. Germline CDR1 is MGHRA and CDR2 is YSYEKL. The CDR3 spans 20 residues. V was clipped by 4 bases and J by 0 bases, with 25 bases between them. The CDR3 DNA reads TGCGCCAGCAGCCCGCAGGCAGCCACTCCGTTCTTTTCCTCTGGAAACACCATATATTTT. Protein sequence: CASSPQAATPFFSSGNTIYF.

V gene TRBV18 combines with J gene TRBJ2-7; a possible D gene is TRBD1 (6 bases). With 3 bases removed from V and 0 bases from J, the gap between germline ends came to 18 bases. This CDR3 is built from 17 residues. CDR1 is KGHSH, CDR2 LQKENI, per germline. CDR3 amino acids: CASSPSGRGASSYEQYF. CDR3 DNA: TGTGCCAGCTCACCTTCTGGCAGGGGCGCGAGCTCCTACGAGCAGTACTTC.

The chain joins TRBV19 to TRBJ1-1; D unresolved. V lost 4 bases and J 4 bases, leaving 13 bases between the germline ends. The CDR3 consists of 14 residues. The germline CDR1 and CDR2 sequences are LNHDA and SQIVND (reference sequence). The CDR3 is CASSTHYSGTEAFF. The CDR3 region has the DNA TGTGCCAGTAGTACCCACTACTCGGGCACTGAAGCTTTCTTT.

The gene calls are TRBV5-1 and TRBJ1-3, with 9 bases aligning to TRBD1. This CDR3 is 17 amino acids long. The V gene's germline CDR1 is SGHRS and CDR2 YFSETQ. V lost 2 bases and J lost 8; bases outside the gene matches: 14. This CDR3 reads CASSLLTGTGLVHTIYF. The CDR3 DNA follows: TGCGCCAGCAGCTTACTGACCGGGACAGGGTTAGTGCACACCATATATTTT.

This chain connects TRBV9 to TRBJ2-3; 9 bases fit TRBD2. Germline CDR1 SGDLS, CDR2 YYNGEE. The V segment lost 0 bases and the J segment 3 bases; nucleotides outside the gene matches: 5. CDR3 length: 16 amino acids. For the CDR3, the DNA is TGTGCCAGCAGCGTAGGCGGGAGGGCCAGGACAGATACGCAGTATTTT. As protein: CASSVGGRARTDTQYF.

This clone was observed a single time. J is TRBJ2-7 and V is TRBV2; 8 bases are a match to TRBD2. The CDR3 is 15 residues long. The germline V gene has CDR1 SNHLY and CDR2 FYNNEI. After removal of 6 bases from V and 1 base from J, the junction contained 8 bases not matched to a gene. The CDR3 loop is CASRTTSGGSYEQYF. The CDR3 nucleotides read TGTGCCAGCAGGACTACTAGCGGAGGTTCCTACGAGCAGTACTTC.